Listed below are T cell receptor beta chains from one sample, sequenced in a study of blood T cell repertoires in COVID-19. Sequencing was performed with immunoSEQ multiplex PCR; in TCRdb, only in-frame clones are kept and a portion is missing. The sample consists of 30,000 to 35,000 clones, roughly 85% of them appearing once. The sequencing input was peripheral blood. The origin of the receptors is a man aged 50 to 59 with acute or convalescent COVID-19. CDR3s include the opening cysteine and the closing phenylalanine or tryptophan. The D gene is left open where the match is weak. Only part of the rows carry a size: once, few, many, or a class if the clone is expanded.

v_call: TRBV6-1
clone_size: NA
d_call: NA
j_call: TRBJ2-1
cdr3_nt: TGTGCCAGCAGTGAAGGGTGGTCGAGGAAGGGACACTACAATGAGCAGTTCTTC
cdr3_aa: CASSEGWSRKGHYNEQFF

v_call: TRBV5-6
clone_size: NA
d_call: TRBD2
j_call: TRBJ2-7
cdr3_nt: TGTGCCAGCAGCAGGGGACTAGCGCTGAGCTCCTACGAGCAGTACTTC
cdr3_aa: CASSRGLALSSYEQYF

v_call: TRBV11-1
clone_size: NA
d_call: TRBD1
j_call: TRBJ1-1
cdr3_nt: TGTGCCAGCTGGTCCGGGACAGGTTATACTGAAGCTTTCTTT
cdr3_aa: CASWSGTGYTEAFF

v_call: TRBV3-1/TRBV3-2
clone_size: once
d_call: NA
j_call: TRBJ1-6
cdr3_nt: TGTGCCAGCAGCCAAGATTCCGGGGGGAATTCACCCCTCCACTTT
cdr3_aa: CASSQDSGGNSPLHF

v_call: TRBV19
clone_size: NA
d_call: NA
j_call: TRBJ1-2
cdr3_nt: TGTGCCAGTAGTCCTAACAGGATCTATGGCTACACCTTC
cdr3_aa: CASSPNRIYGYTF

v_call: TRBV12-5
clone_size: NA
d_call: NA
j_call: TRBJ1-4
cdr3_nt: TGTGCTAGTGGTTTGGTACCCCACCACGGCGGGCCACGAGGAGAAAAACTGTTTTTT
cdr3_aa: CASGLVPHHGGPRGEKLFF

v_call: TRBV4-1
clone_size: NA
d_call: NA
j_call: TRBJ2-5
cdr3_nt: TGCGCCAGCAGCCAAGGCAGCGGTACCTCGGAGACCCAGTACTTC
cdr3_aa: CASSQGSGTSETQYF

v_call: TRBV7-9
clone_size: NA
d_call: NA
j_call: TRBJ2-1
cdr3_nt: TGTGCCAGCAGCGACGGGGACTCCTACAATGAGCAGTTCTTC
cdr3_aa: CASSDGDSYNEQFF

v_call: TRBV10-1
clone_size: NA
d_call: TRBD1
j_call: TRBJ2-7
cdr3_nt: TGCGCCAGCAGTCCGGGACAGCATAGCGAGCAGTACTTC
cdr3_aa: CASSPGQHSEQYF

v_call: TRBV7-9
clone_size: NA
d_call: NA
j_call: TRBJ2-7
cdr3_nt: TGTGCCAGCAGCCACCGGGATCAATTTTACGAGCAGTACTTC
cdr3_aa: CASSHRDQFYEQYF

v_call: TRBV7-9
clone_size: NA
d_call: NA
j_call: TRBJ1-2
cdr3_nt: TGTGCCAGCAGCTCCAAAGGGAGCTATGGCTACACCTTC
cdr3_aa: CASSSKGSYGYTF

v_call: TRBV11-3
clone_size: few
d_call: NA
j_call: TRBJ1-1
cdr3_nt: TGTGCCAGCACCAACCCAGGTTGTAACGCTGAAGCTTTCTTT
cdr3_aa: CASTNPGCNAEAFF

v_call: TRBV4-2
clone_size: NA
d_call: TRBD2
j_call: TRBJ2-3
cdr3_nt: TGTGCCAGCAGCCAAGATCTAGCGGGGGGCGCGGATACGCAGTATTTT
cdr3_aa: CASSQDLAGGADTQYF

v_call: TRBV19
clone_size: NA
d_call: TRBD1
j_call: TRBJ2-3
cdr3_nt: TGTGCCAGTAGTGAAGACAGGGCGGTCCCAACTAGCACAGATACGCAGTATTTT
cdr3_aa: CASSEDRAVPTSTDTQYF

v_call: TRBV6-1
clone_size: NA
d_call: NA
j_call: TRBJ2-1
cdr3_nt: TGTGCCAGCAGTGAAGTGGGCTACTCCTACAATGAGCAGTTCTTC
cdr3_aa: CASSEVGYSYNEQFF

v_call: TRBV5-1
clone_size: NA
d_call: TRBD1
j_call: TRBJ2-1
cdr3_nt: TGCGCCAGCAGCTTGGGGGACAGGGAAATCGATGAGCAGTTCTTC
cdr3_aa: CASSLGDREIDEQFF

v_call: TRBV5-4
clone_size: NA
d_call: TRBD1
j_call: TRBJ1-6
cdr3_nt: TGTGCCAGCAGTTTGGGACAGGGGAGTTATAATTCACCCCTCCACTTT
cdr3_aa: CASSLGQGSYNSPLHF

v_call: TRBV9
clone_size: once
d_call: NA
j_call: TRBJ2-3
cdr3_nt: TGTGCCAGCAGCGTAGGCGGGTCCGGCACAGATACGCAGTATTTT
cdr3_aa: CASSVGGSGTDTQYF

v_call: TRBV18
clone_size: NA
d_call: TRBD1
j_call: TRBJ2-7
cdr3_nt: TGTGCCAGCTCACCACCGGGACAGGGGGGCGAGCAGTACTTC
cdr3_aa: CASSPPGQGGEQYF

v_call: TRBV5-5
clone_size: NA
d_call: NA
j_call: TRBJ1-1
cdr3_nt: TGTGCCAGCAGCTTGGGACAGTACACTGAAGCTTTCTTT
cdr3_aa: CASSLGQYTEAFF

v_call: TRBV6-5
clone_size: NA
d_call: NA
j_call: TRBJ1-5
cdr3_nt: TGTGCCAGCAGGTCCATAAGAGAGAAGAATCAGCCCCAGCATTTT
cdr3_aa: CASRSIREKNQPQHF

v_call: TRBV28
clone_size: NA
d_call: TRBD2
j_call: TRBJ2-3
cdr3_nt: TGTGCCAGCAGTTTGGGCCTCTCTAGCGGGAGCACAGATACGCAGTATTTT
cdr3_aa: CASSLGLSSGSTDTQYF

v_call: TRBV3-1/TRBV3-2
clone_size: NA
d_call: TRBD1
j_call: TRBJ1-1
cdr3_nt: TGTGCCAGCGGGGACAGGGAAAACACTGAAGCTTTCTTT
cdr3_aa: CASGDRENTEAFF

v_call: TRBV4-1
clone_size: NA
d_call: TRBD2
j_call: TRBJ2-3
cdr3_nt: TGCGCCAGCAGCCAAGGGGCCCGGGGGGGAGAAGATACGCAGTATTTT
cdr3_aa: CASSQGARGGEDTQYF

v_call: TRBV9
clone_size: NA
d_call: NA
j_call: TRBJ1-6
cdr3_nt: TGTGCCAGCAGCGTAGGGACATCCCGCTGGTCCTATAATTCACCCCTCCACTTT
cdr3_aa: CASSVGTSRWSYNSPLHF

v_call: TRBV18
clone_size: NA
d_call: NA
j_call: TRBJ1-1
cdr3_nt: TGTGCCAGCTCACCTAGGAGGGAGGCGGGGACTGAAGCTTTCTTT
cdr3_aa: CASSPRREAGTEAFF

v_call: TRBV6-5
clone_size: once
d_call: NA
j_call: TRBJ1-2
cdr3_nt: TGTGCCAGCAGTTCGCGGACAGAACGGGGCTACACCTTC
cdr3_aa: CASSSRTERGYTF

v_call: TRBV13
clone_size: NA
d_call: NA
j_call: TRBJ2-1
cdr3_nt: TGTGCCAGCAGCTTTGAGGGCTTCAATGAGCAGTTCTTC
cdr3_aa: CASSFEGFNEQFF

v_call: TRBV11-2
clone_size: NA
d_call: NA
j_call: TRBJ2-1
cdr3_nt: TGTGCCAGCAGCTTCGAACGGAGGGGTGAGCAGTTCTTC
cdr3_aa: CASSFERRGEQFF

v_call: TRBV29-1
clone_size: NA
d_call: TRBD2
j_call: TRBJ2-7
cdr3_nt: TGCAGCGTTCTCAGGGGAGGAGCGGGAGTTTCCTCCTACGAGCAGTACTTC
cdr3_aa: CSVLRGGAGVSSYEQYF

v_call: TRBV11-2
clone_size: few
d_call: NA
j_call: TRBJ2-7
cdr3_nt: TGTGCCAGCAGCCAAGTGGCAGGGGCTGGCGAGCAGTACTTC
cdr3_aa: CASSQVAGAGEQYF

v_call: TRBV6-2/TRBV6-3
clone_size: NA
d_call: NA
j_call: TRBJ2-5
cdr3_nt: TGTGCCAGCAGTTACGGGGGGGGGCTTGAGACCCAGTACTTC
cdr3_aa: CASSYGGGLETQYF